Sequencing of this TCR beta chain was carried out in a study of post-analysis software for immune sequencing data. Study background: Recorded disease courses covered relapsing-remitting, secondary progressive and progressive-relapsing multiple sclerosis. Some patients had no subtype annotation. Findings and limits, study-wide: When patients were compared with controls, about five TRBV segments were more frequent, TRBV5-6, TRBV5-1 and TRBV20-1 among them. Batch-matched samples strongly co-clustered by F measure. There was significantly lower normalized Chao1 diversity in multiple sclerosis patients than in controls.

The V gene lost 0 bases and the J gene lost 2 bases, with 10 bases spanning the gap. Germline V gives CDR1 LGHNA, CDR2 YNFKEQ. The CDR3 length is 15 residues. As concerns this clonotype: Its specificity is not known.

The TCR beta cDNA libraries carried unique molecular identifiers. Using its own MiXCR run on the PCR reads, TCRdb lists one record per CDR3 protein. Of hundreds of thousands of distinct CDR3 sequences listed, more than 50% were seen once; the top ten hold about 11%. The chain employs TRBV4-2 and TRBJ1-2; no clear D gene. The source of this sequence is a girl aged 2 to 9 with multiple sclerosis. The specimen was blood. DNA for the CDR3: TGTGCCAGCAGCCAAGACCTACAACTAAACTATGGCTACACCTTC. It specifies CASSQDLQLNYGYTF.